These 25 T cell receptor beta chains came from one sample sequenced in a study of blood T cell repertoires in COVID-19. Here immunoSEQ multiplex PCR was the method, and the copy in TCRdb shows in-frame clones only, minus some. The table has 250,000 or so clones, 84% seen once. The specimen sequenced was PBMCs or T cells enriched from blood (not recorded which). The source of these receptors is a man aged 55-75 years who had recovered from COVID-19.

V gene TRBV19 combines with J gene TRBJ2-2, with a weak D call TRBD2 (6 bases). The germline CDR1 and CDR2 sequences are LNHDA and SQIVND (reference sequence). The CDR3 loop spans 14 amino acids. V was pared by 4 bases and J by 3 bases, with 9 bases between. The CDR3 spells CASSTGTYTGELFF. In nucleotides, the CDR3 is TGTGCCAGTAGTACCGGGACTTACACCGGGGAGCTGTTTTTT.

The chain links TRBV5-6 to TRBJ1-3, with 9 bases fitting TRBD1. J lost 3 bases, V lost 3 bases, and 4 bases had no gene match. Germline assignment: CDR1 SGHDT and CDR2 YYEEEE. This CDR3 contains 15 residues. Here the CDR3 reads CASSWTGAFGNTIYF. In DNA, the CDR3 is TGTGCCAGCAGCTGGACAGGGGCTTTTGGAAACACCATATATTTT. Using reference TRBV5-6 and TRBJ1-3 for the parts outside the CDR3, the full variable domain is DAGVTQSPTHLIKTRGQQVTLRCSPKSGHDTVSWYQQALGQGPQFIFQYYEEEERQRGNFPDRFSGHQFPNYSSELNVNALLLGDSALYLCASSWTGAFGNTIYFGEGSWLTVV.

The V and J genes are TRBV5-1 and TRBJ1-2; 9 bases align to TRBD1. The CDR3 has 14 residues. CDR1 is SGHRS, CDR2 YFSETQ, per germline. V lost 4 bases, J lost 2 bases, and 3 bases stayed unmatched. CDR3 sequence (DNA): TGCGCCAGCAGCCCCGGACAGGGGAACTATGGCTACACCTTC. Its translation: CASSPGQGNYGYTF.

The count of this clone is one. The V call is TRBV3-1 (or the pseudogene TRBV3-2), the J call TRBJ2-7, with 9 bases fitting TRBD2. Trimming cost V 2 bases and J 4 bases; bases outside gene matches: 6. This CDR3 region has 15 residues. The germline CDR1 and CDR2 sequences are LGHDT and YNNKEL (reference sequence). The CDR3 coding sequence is TGTGCCAGCAGCCAACTCCGGGGACTAGCATACGAGCAGTACTTC. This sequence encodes CASSQLRGLAYEQYF.

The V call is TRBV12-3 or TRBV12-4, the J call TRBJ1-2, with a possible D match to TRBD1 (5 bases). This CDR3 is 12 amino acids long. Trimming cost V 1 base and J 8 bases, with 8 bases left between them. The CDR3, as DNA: TGTGCCAGCAGTTTAGATTGGGGCGGCTACACCTTC. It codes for CASSLDWGGYTF.

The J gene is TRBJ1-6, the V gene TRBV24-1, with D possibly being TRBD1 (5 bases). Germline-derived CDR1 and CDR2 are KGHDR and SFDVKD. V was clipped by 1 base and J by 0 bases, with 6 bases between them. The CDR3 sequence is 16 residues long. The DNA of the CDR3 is TGTGCCACCAGTGATTTTGACAGCTCCTATAATTCACCCCTCCACTTT. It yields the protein CATSDFDSSYNSPLHF.

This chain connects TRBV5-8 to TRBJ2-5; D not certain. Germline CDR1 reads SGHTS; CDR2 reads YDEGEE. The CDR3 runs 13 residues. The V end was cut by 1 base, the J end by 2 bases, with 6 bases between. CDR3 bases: TGTGCCAGCAGCTTGTCTGCGCAAGAGACCCAGTACTTC. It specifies CASSLSAQETQYF. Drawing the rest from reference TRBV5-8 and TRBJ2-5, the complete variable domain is EAGVTQSPTHLIKTRGQQATLRCSPISGHTSVYWYQQALGLGLQFLLWYDEGEERNRGNFPPRFSGRQFPNYSSELNVNALELEDSALYLCASSLSAQETQYFGPGTRLLVL.

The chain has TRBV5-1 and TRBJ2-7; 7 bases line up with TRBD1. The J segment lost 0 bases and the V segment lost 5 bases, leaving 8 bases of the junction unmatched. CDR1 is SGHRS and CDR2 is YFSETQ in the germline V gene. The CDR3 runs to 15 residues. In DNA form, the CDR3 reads TGCGCCAGCAGTAGGACAGGTGGGAGCTCCTACGAGCAGTACTTC. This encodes CASSRTGGSSYEQYF.

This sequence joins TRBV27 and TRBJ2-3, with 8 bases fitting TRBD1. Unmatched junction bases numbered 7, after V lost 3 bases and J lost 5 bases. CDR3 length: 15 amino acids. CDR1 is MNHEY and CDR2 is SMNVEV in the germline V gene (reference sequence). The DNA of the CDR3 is TGTGCCAGCAGTTTGGCAGGGGGCGCGAGAGATACGCAGTATTTT. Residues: CASSLAGGARDTQYF.

CDR3 DNA sequence: TGTGCCAGCAGTTTATCGGGAAACAATGAGCAGTTCTTC. Amino acid sequence: CASSLSGNNEQFF. This rearrangement joins TRBV12-3 or TRBV12-4 to TRBJ2-1; D is perhaps TRBD2 (5 bases). Trimming cost V 2 bases and J 5 bases, with 7 bases left between them. The CDR3 runs to 13 residues.

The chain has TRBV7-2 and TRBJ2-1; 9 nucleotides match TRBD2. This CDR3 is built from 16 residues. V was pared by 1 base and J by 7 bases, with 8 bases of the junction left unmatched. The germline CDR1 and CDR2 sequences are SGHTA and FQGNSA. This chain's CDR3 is CASSLVSTSGLNEQFF. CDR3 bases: TGTGCCAGCAGCTTAGTCTCGACTAGCGGCCTGAATGAGCAGTTCTTC.

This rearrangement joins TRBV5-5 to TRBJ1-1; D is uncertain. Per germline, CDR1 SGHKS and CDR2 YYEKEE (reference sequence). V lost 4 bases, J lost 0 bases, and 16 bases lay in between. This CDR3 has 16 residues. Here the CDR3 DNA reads TGTGCCAGCAGCCTGGGGAGGGCATACATGAACACTGAAGCTTTCTTT. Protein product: CASSLGRAYMNTEAFF.

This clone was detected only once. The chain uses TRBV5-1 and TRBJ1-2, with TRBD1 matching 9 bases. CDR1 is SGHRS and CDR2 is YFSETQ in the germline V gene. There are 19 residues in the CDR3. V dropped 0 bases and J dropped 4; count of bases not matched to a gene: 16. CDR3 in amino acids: CASSLGDRAEGFVAYGYTF. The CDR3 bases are TGCGCCAGCAGCTTGGGGGACAGGGCAGAGGGGTTCGTCGCCTATGGCTACACCTTC.

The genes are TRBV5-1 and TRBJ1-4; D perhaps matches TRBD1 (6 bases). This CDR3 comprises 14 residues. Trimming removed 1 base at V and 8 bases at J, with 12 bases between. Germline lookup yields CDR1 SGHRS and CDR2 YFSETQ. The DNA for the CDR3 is TGCGCCAGCAGCTTGATGGGGGCAGGGGAAAAACTGTTTTTT. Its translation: CASSLMGAGEKLFF.

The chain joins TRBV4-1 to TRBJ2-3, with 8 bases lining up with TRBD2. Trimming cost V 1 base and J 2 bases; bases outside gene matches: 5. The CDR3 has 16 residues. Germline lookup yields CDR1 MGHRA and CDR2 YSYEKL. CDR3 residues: CASSQVGGGNTDTQYF. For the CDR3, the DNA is TGCGCCAGCAGCCAAGTCGGCGGGGGGAACACAGATACGCAGTATTTT.

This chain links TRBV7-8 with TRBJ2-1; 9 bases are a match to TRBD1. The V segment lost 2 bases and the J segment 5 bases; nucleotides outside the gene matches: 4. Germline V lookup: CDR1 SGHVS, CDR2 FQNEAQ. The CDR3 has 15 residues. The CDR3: CASSLQDRGNNEQFF. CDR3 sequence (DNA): TGTGCCAGCAGCTTACAAGACAGGGGGAACAATGAGCAGTTCTTC.

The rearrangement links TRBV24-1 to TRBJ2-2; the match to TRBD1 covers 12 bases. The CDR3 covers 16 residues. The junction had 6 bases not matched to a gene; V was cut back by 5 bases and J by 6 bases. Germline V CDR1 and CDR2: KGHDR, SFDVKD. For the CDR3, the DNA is TGTGCCACCAGTGGGGGACAGGGGGCGCTTCCCGGGGAGCTGTTTTTT. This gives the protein CATSGGQGALPGELFF.

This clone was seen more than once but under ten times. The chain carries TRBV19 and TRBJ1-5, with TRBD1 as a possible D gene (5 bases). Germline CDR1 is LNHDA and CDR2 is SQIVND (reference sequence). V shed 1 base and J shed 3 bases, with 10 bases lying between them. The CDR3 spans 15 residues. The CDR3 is CASSIVGALNQPQHF. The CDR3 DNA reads TGTGCCAGTAGTATAGTTGGGGCTCTCAATCAGCCCCAGCATTTT.

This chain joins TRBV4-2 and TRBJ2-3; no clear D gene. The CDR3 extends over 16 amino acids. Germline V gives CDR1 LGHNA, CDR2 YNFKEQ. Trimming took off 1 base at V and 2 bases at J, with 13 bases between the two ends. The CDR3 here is CASSQGPDRVTDTQYF. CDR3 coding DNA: TGTGCCAGCAGCCAAGGCCCCGACCGGGTCACAGATACGCAGTATTTT.

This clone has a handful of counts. CDR3 region: CASSRGPYEQYF. The CDR3 DNA reads TGCGCCAGCAGCAGGGGTCCTTACGAGCAGTACTTC. V and J are TRBV5-1 and TRBJ2-7; D might be TRBD1 (5 bases). The V end was cut by 4 bases, the J end by 4 bases, with 9 bases between. The CDR3 totals 12 residues. Germline V CDR1 and CDR2: SGHRS, YFSETQ.

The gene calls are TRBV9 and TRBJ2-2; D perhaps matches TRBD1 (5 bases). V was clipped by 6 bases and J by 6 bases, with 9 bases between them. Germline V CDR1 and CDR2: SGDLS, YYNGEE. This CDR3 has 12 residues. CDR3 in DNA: TGTGCCAGCACCCAGGGTTCCGGGGAGCTGTTTTTT. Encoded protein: CASTQGSGELFF.

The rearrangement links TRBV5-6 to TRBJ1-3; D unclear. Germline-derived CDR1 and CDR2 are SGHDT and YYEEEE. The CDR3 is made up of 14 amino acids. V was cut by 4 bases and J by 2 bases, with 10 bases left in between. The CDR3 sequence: CASSALRAGNTIYF. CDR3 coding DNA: TGTGCCAGCAGCGCGTTGAGGGCTGGAAACACCATATATTTT.

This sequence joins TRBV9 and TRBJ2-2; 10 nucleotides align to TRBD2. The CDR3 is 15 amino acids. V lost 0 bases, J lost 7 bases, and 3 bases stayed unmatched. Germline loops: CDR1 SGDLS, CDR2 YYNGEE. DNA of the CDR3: TGTGCCAGCAGCGTAGTTCCTAGCGGGGGCGGGGAGCTGTTTTTT. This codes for CASSVVPSGGGELFF.

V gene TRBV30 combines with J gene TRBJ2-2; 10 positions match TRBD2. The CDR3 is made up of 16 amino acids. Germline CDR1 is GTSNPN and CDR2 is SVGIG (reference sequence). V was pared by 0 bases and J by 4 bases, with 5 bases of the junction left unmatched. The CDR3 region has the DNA TGTGCCTGGAGTGTCGTGGGACTAGCGACCACCGGGGAGCTGTTTTTT. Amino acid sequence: CAWSVVGLATTGELFF.

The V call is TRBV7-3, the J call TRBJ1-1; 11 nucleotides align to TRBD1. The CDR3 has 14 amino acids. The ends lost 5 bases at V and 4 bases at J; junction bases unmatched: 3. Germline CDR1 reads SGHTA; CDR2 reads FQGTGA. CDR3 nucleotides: TGTGCCAGCAGCCCCGGGACAGGGGGCACTGAAGCTTTCTTT. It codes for CASSPGTGGTEAFF.